What follows are 10 T cell receptor beta chains derived from one specimen sequenced in a study of T cells in Graves' hyperthyroidism and ophthalmopathy. Authors of the study amplified TCR beta CDR3 regions from RNA transcripts. HTBI primers were used for first-round RT-PCR of the TCR CDR3. Via MiXCR, TCRdb re-called the multiplex PCR reads, giving one row per CDR3 protein. Among hundreds of thousands of distinct CDR3 sequences listed, about 45% were seen once. Input material: peripheral blood or thyroid tissue (not recorded which). The receptors derive from an adult man with Graves' disease, either hyperthyroidism or ophthalmopathy (not recorded which).

In this sample, this clonotype turned up a few times. V and J are TRBV7-9 and TRBJ1-2; possibly TRBD1 for D (6 bases). V was shortened by 5 bases and J by 8 bases, with 18 bases between the two germline ends. The CDR3 contains 14 residues. Germline loops: CDR1 SEHNR, CDR2 FQNEAQ (reference sequence). The CDR3 bases are TGTGCCAGCAGCCAGGGCAGGGGTGTGGGAGGCTACACCTTC. Amino acids: CASSQGRGVGGYTF.

The chain uses TRBV29-1 and TRBJ1-6, with 7 bases aligning to TRBD1. This CDR3 comprises 13 residues. Germline V gene data show CDR1 as SQVTM and CDR2 as ANQGSEA. J gave up 9 bases and V 8 bases, and 10 bases lay outside the gene matches. The CDR3 DNA reads TGCAGCAGCCGCGGACAGGAGTTTTCACCCCTCCACTTT. It encodes CSSRGQEFSPLHF.

Many counts were recorded for this clonotype. The chain is built from TRBV2 and TRBJ1-2; D uncertain. The germline gives CDR1 SNHLY, CDR2 FYNNEI. This CDR3 region has 13 residues. Trimming shortened V by 7 bases and J by 4 bases, and 13 bases separated the two germline ends. DNA of the CDR3: TGTGCCAGCACCTTGAGAAGCGGCTATGGCTACACCTTC. This encodes CASTLRSGYGYTF.

The genes are TRBV19 and TRBJ1-3, with D perhaps TRBD1 (6 bases). Looked up from germline, CDR1 is LNHDA and CDR2 is SQIVND (reference sequence). Trimming removed 7 bases from V and 6 bases from J, with 16 bases in between. CDR3 length equals 14 residues. CDR3 DNA sequence: TGTGCCAGTATCGGTTGGGGGCTAGTAAACACCATATATTTT. This codes for CASIGWGLVNTIYF.

The J gene is TRBJ2-7, the V gene TRBV11-1; 8 bases agree with TRBD1. This CDR3 has 17 amino acids. The V gene's germline CDR1 is SGHAT and CDR2 FQDESV (reference sequence). V shed 6 bases and J 4 bases; nucleotides not matched to a gene: 17. CDR3 coding DNA: TGTGCCAGCAGTTTCCCCCTGAGGACAGGGACAACTTACGAGCAGTACTTC. Protein product: CASSFPLRTGTTYEQYF. The full variable domain, completed using reference TRBV11-1 and TRBJ2-7, is EAEVAQSPRYKITEKSQAVAFWCDPISGHATLYWYRQILGQGPELLVQFQDESVVDDSQLPKDRFSAERLKGVDSTLKIQPAELGDSAMYLCASSFPLRTGTTYEQYFGPGTRLTVT.

In its sample, this clonotype was seen many times. The J gene is TRBJ2-7, the V gene TRBV12-3 or TRBV12-4; 7 bases map to TRBD1. The V gene end was trimmed by 4 bases and the J gene end by 6 bases; junction bases not matched to a gene: 6. The CDR3 sequence is 13 residues long. Here the CDR3 reads CASSWGQYGEQYF. CDR3 bases: TGTGCCAGCAGTTGGGGACAGTACGGCGAGCAGTACTTC.

This clonotype has a handful of counts. The V gene is TRBV7-2, the J gene TRBJ2-7, with 8 bases that match TRBD1. This CDR3 region has 18 residues. Germline V gene lookup returns CDR1 SGHTA and CDR2 FQGNSA. V dropped 0 bases and J dropped 2; count of bases not matched to a gene: 12. The CDR3 DNA reads as TGTGCCAGCAGCTTAGCGCATCAGGGGGCGATTTCCCCCTACGAGCAGTACTTC. Protein product: CASSLAHQGAISPYEQYF.

J is TRBJ1-1 and V is TRBV20-1; possible D gene TRBD1, 6 bases. V shed 5 bases and J shed 1 base, with 8 bases lying between them. Germline V gives CDR1 DFQATT, CDR2 SNEGSKA (reference sequence). The CDR3 is 12 amino acids. Here the CDR3 DNA reads TGCAGTGCTTCACAGGGGAACACTGAAGCTTTCTTT. Protein: CSASQGNTEAFF.

The chain combines TRBV2 with TRBJ1-4; D might be TRBD1 (6 bases). The CDR3 spans 14 residues. Germline V gene sequence: CDR1 SNHLY, CDR2 FYNNEI. Trimming left V 6 bases short and J 7 bases short, with 15 bases between. The CDR3 DNA reads TGTGCCAGCAGGAGTGGGGGGGGCGGTGAAAAACTGTTTTTT. Protein product: CASRSGGGGEKLFF.

This chain joins TRBV6-1 and TRBJ1-4; 10 bases match TRBD1. The CDR3 is 16 amino acids. The V segment lost 6 bases and the J segment 8 bases; nucleotides outside the gene matches: 12. Germline V gene sequence: CDR1 MNHNS, CDR2 SASEGT. CDR3 sequence reads: CASRTIDRGLEEKLFF. As DNA, the CDR3 is TGTGCCAGCAGAACCATCGACAGGGGGCTTGAAGAAAAACTGTTTTTT.